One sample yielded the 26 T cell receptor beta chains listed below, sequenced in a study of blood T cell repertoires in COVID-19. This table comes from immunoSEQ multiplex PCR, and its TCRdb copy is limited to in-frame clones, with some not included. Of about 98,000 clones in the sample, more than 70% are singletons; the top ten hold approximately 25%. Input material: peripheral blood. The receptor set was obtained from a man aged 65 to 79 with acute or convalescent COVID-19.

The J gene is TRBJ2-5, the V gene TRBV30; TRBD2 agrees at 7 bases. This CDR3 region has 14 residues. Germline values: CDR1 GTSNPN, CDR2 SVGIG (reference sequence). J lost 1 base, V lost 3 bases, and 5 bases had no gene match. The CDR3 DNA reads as TGTGCCTGGAGGATCGCGGGAGTCCAAGAGACCCAGTACTTC. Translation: CAWRIAGVQETQYF.

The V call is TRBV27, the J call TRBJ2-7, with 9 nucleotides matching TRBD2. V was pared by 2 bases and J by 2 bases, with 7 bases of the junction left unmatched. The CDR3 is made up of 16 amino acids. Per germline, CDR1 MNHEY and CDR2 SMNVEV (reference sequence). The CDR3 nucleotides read TGTGCCAGCAGTTTAAGGAGACTAGCGGCAACCTACGAGCAGTACTTC. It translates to CASSLRRLAATYEQYF.

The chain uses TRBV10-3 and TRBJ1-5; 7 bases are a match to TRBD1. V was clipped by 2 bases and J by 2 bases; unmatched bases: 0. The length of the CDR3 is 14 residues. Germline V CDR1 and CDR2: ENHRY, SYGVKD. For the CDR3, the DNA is TGTGCCATCAGTGAGGACAGGGGCAATCAGCCCCAGCATTTT. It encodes CAISEDRGNQPQHF.

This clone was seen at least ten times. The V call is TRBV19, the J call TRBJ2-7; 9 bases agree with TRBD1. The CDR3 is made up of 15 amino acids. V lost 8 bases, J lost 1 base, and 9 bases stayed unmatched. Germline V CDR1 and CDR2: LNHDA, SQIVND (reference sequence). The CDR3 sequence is CASVGYDRGSYEQYF. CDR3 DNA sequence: TGTGCCAGTGTGGGGTACGACAGGGGGTCCTACGAGCAGTACTTC.

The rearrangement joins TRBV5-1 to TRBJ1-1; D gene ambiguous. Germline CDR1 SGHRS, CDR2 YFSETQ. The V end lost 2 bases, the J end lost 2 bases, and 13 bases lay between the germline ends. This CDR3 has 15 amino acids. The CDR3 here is CASSFLVGGNTEAFF. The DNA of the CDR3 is TGCGCCAGCAGCTTCTTAGTCGGCGGAAACACTGAAGCTTTCTTT. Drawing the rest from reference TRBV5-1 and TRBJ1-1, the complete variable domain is KAGVTQTPRYLIKTRGQQVTLSCSPISGHRSVSWYQQTPGQGLQFLFEYFSETQRNKGNFPGRFSGRQFSNSRSEMNVSTLELGDSALYLCASSFLVGGNTEAFFGQGTRLTVV.

The CDR3 here is CASSLGGKTDTQYF. In nucleotides, the CDR3 is TGTGCCAGCAGCTTAGGAGGGAAGACAGATACGCAGTATTTT. J is TRBJ2-3 and V is TRBV11-2, with a tentative D call TRBD2 (5 bases). CDR3 length: 14 residues. CDR1 and CDR2 from the germline V gene are SGHAT and FQNNGV. V was clipped by 1 base and J by 3 bases, with 8 bases between them.

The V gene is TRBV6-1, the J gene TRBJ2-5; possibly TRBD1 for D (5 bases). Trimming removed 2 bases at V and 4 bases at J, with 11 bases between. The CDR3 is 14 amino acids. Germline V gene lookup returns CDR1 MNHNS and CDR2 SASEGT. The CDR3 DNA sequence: TGTGCCAGCAGTGAATCGGTGGGGCGAGAGACCCAGTACTTC. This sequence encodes CASSESVGRETQYF.

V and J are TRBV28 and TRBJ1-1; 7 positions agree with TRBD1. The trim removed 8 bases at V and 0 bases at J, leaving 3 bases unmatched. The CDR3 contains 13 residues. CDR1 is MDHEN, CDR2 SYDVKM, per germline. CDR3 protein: CASWDRMNTEAFF. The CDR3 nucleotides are TGTGCCAGCTGGGACAGAATGAACACTGAAGCTTTCTTT. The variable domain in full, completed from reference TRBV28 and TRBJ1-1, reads DVKVTQSSRYLVKRTGEKVFLECVQDMDHENMFWYRQDPGLGLRLIYFSYDVKMKEKGDIPEGYSVSREKKERFSLILESASTNQTSMYLCASWDRMNTEAFFGQGTRLTVV.

The DNA for the CDR3 is TGCGCCAGCAGCCAAGCGGCGGGGGCCTACGAGCAGTACTTC. Residues: CASSQAAGAYEQYF. The V gene is TRBV4-3, the J gene TRBJ2-7; 7 bases line up with TRBD2. This CDR3 region has 14 residues. Germline V gene data show CDR1 as LGHNA and CDR2 as YSLEER. V dropped 1 base and J dropped 2; count of bases not matched to a gene: 2.

CDR3 sequence reads: CASTFGGYNEQFF. CDR3 sequence (DNA): TGTGCCAGCACTTTCGGCGGTTACAATGAGCAGTTCTTC. This chain joins TRBV7-2 and TRBJ2-1; D is undetermined. Germline CDR1 reads SGHTA; CDR2 reads FQGNSA. V was shortened by 7 bases and J by 4 bases, with 11 bases between the two germline ends. The CDR3 is made up of 13 amino acids.

This CDR3 is CASSSGVGYGYTF. The CDR3 coding sequence is TGTGCCAGCAGCTCGGGGGTCGGCTATGGCTACACCTTC. The chain employs TRBV7-9 and TRBJ1-2; D possibly corresponds to TRBD1 (5 bases). Looked up from germline, CDR1 is SEHNR and CDR2 is FQNEAQ (reference sequence). V was shortened by 4 bases and J by 4 bases, with 10 bases between the two germline ends. The CDR3 covers 13 residues.

CDR3 in amino acids: CASSFNRMDEQYF. The CDR3 bases are TGTGCCAGCAGCTTTAACAGGATGGACGAGCAGTACTTC. The chain employs TRBV7-2 and TRBJ2-7, with a possible D match to TRBD1 (5 bases). The CDR3 totals 13 residues. Trimming took 3 bases from V and 5 from J, leaving 11 bases between them. The germline V gene has CDR1 SGHTA and CDR2 FQGNSA.

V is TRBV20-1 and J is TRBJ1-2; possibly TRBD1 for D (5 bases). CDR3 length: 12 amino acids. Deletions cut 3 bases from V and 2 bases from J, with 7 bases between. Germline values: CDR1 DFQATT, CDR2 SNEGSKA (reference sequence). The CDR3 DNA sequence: TGCAGTGCTAGTTCAGGGAACTATGGCTACACCTTC. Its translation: CSASSGNYGYTF.

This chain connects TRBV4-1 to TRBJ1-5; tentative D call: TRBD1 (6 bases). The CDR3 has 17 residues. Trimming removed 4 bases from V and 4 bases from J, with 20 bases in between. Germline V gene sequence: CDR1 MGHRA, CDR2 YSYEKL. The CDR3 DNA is TGCGCCAGCAGCCCAGGGAGCGGGGGGCGTCGAAATCAGCCCCAGCATTTT. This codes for CASSPGSGGRRNQPQHF.

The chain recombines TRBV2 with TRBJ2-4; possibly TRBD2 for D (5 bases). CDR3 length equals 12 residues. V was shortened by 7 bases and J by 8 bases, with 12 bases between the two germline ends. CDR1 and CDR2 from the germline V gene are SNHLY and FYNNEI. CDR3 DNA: TGTGCCAGCATGGGTCCCGGGGACATTCAGTACTTC. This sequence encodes CASMGPGDIQYF.

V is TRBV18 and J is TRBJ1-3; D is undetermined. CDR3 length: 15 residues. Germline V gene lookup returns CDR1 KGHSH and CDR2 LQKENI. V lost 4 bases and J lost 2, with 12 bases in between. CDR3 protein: CASSQIEVPGNTIYF. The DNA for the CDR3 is TGTGCCAGCTCACAAATTGAGGTCCCTGGAAACACCATATATTTT.

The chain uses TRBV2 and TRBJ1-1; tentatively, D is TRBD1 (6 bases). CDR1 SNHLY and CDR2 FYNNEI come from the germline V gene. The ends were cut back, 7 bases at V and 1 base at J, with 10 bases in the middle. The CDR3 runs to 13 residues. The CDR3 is CASTVQGNTEAFF. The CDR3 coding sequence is TGTGCCAGCACCGTACAGGGGAACACTGAAGCTTTCTTT.

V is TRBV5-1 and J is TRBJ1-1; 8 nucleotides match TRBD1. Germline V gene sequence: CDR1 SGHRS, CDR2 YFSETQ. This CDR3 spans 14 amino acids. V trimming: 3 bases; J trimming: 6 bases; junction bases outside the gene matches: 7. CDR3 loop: CASSSQGATSEAFF. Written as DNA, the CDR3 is TGCGCCAGCAGCTCCCAGGGGGCGACTTCTGAAGCTTTCTTT.

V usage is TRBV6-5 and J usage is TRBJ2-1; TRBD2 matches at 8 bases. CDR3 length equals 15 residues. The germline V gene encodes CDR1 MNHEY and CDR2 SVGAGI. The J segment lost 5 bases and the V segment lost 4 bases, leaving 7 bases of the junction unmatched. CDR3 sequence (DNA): TGTGCCAGCAGTTGGGGACTAGACAGAAACAATGAGCAGTTCTTC. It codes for CASSWGLDRNNEQFF.

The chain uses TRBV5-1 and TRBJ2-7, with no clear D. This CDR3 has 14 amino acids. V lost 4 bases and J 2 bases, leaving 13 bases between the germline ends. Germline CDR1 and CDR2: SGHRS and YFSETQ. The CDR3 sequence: CASSLIGVPYEQYF. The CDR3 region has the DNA TGCGCCAGCAGCCTCATCGGAGTCCCCTACGAGCAGTACTTC.

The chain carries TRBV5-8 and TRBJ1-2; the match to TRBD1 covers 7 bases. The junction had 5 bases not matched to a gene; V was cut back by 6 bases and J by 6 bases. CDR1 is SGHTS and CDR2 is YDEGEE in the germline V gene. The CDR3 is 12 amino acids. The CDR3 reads CASKTGPHGYTF. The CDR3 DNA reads TGTGCCAGCAAGACAGGGCCTCATGGCTACACCTTC.

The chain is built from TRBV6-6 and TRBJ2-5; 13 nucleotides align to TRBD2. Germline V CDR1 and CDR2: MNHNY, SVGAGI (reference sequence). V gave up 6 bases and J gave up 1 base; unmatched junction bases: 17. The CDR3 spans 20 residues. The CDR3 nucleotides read TGTGCCAGCAGCCAGAGACTAGCGGGAGGCCCTCAGGGGACCCAAGAGACCCAGTACTTC. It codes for CASSQRLAGGPQGTQETQYF.

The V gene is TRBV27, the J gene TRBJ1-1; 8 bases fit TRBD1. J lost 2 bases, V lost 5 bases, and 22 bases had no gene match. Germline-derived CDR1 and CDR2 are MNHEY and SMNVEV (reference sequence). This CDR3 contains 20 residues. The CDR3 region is CASSRRTGSGTRYQNTEAFF. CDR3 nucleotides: TGTGCCAGCAGTAGAAGGACAGGGTCCGGTACCCGCTATCAAAACACTGAAGCTTTCTTT.

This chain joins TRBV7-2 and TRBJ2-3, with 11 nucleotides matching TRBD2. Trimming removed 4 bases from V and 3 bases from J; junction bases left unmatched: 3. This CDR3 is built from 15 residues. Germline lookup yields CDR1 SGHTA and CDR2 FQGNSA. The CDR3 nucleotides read TGTGCCAGCAGCTCACTAGCGGGAGTTACAGATACGCAGTATTTT. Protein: CASSSLAGVTDTQYF.

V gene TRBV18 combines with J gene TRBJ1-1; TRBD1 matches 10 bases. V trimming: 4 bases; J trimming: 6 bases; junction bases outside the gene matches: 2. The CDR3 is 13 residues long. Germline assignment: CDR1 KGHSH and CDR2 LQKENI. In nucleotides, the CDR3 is TGTGCCAGCTCACAGACAGGGGGCTCTGAAGCTTTCTTT. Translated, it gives CASSQTGGSEAFF.

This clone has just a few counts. The CDR3 sequence is CASSPQGNEKLFF. The CDR3 DNA is TGTGCCAGCAGCCCCCAGGGAAACGAAAAACTGTTTTTT. The chain recombines TRBV7-6 with TRBJ1-4; TRBD1 might be the D (5 bases). The CDR3 has 13 residues. The V end lost 5 bases, the J end lost 8 bases, and 12 bases lay between the germline ends. The germline V gene encodes CDR1 SGHVS and CDR2 FNYEAQ.